This T cell receptor (beta chain) derives from a study of PD-L1 blockade in urothelial cancer. Only in-frame clones appear in the TCRdb table, and some are missing; sequencing was by immunoSEQ multiplex PCR. The sample contains around 92,000 clones, roughly nine tenths of which appear only once. Time point meaning: pretreatment peripheral blood. Losses at the gene ends were 3 bases for V and 5 bases for J; bases not matched to a gene: 5. This CDR3 is 13 amino acids long. Germline assignment: CDR1 GTSNPN and CDR2 SVGIG (reference sequence). The clonotype was recovered from a woman over 75 with urothelial cancer. Sample: PBMCs, taken around atezolizumab (anti-PD-L1) treatment. The chain carries TRBV30 and TRBJ1-2, with 8 bases matching TRBD1. The CDR3 sequence: CAWRGQGSYGYTF. The CDR3 coding sequence is TGTGCCTGGAGAGGACAGGGCAGTTATGGCTACACCTTC.